Each of the 14 T cell receptor beta chains below was sequenced from the same sample in a study of Ad26.COV2.S vaccination and SARS-CoV-2 variants. Noted treatment: over 15 received Ad26.COV2.S at low or high dose, single or two shots; several received placebo; per-sample allocation not given. Sampling took place 63 days after the first vaccine or placebo injection. Profiled with immunoSEQ multiplex PCR; TCRdb holds only in-frame clones, not every one. The repertoire holds 400,000 to 450,000 clones, with about 90% as singletons. This material consisted of peripheral blood, taken in a trial of Ad26.COV2.S vaccine versus placebo. The receptor set was obtained from a person aged 18-65 years who received the Ad26.COV2.S COVID-19 vaccine or a placebo.

The chain combines TRBV6-2 or TRBV6-3 with TRBJ1-5; 7 bases agree with TRBD1. Germline V gives CDR1 MNHEY, CDR2 SVGEGT. J was trimmed by 3 bases and V by 0 bases; bases with no gene match: 8. The CDR3 totals 17 residues. The CDR3 coding sequence is TGTGCCAGCAGTTACTCTGCCGGGACAGAAAACAATCAGCCCCAGCATTTT. It encodes CASSYSAGTENNQPQHF.

This clone was counted between two and nine times. J is TRBJ1-6 and V is TRBV28; TRBD1 might be the D (5 bases). Germline CDR1 reads MDHEN; CDR2 reads SYDVKM. V was clipped by 6 bases and J by 5 bases, with 14 bases between them. The CDR3 is made up of 15 amino acids. CDR3 loop: CASSIRGLNNSPLHF. CDR3 nucleotides: TGTGCCAGCAGCATCCGGGGACTAAATAATTCACCCCTCCACTTT.

The chain has TRBV7-9 and TRBJ1-1; D not certain. This CDR3 comprises 12 residues. CDR1 is SEHNR, CDR2 FQNEAQ, per germline (reference sequence). Trimming left V 2 bases short and J 6 bases short, with 7 bases between. This CDR3 is CASSLLDPEAFF. The CDR3 DNA reads as TGTGCCAGCAGCTTACTCGATCCTGAAGCTTTCTTT.

The chain uses TRBV13 and TRBJ2-7; 11 nucleotides align to TRBD2. Trimming removed 6 bases from V and 3 bases from J; junction bases left unmatched: 7. This CDR3 region has 15 residues. Per germline, CDR1 PRHDT and CDR2 FYEKMQ (reference sequence). Here the CDR3 DNA reads TGTGCCAGCAGTTGGATAGCGGGAGGGAACTACGAGCAGTACTTC. Translation gives CASSWIAGGNYEQYF.

The chain links TRBV7-2 to TRBJ1-1; TRBD1 might be the D (5 bases). Per the germline V gene, CDR1 is SGHTA and CDR2 is FQGNSA. The ends were cut back, 1 base at V and 4 bases at J, with 10 bases in the middle. The CDR3 has 14 residues. The CDR3, as DNA: TGTGCCAGCAGCTTAGTGGGGGGAGGCACTGAAGCTTTCTTT. Residues: CASSLVGGGTEAFF.

The chain employs TRBV4-3 and TRBJ1-3; D not resolved. In germline, CDR1 is LGHNA, CDR2 YSLEER. Trimming removed 1 base at V and 2 bases at J, with 9 bases between. The CDR3 has 15 residues. The CDR3 DNA reads TGCGCCAGCAGCCAAGCTGGCGGGGCTGGAAACACCATATATTTT. The encoded protein is CASSQAGGAGNTIYF.

CDR3 sequence reads: CSYRRTGVGETQYF. DNA for the CDR3: TGCAGCTATCGAAGGACAGGGGTGGGGGAGACCCAGTACTTC. The genes are TRBV29-1 and TRBJ2-5; 9 nucleotides align to TRBD1. V lost 8 bases, J lost 5 bases, and 12 bases stayed unmatched. The V gene's germline CDR1 is SQVTM and CDR2 ANQGSEA. The CDR3 consists of 14 residues.

The chain carries TRBV5-8 and TRBJ2-7; TRBD1 matches 8 bases. The V segment lost 2 bases and the J segment 0 bases; nucleotides outside the gene matches: 4. CDR1 SGHTS and CDR2 YDEGEE come from the germline V gene. The CDR3 length is 15 residues. DNA for the CDR3: TGTGCCAGCAGCTTCACCGGGACAGGCTCCTACGAGCAGTACTTC. It codes for CASSFTGTGSYEQYF. The complete variable domain, with remaining parts taken from reference TRBV5-8 and TRBJ2-7, reads EAGVTQSPTHLIKTRGQQATLRCSPISGHTSVYWYQQALGLGLQFLLWYDEGEERNRGNFPPRFSGRQFPNYSSELNVNALELEDSALYLCASSFTGTGSYEQYFGPGTRLTVT.

V is TRBV30 and J is TRBJ2-7; no clear D. CDR1 and CDR2 (germline): GTSNPN, SVGIG (reference sequence). The CDR3 contains 12 residues. The V gene lost 0 bases and the J gene lost 6 bases, with 9 bases spanning the gap. CDR3 coding DNA: TGTGCCTGGAGTGTAACAGCGTCCGAGCAGTACTTC. Its translation: CAWSVTASEQYF.

In this sample, this clone turned up once. The chain couples TRBV9 to TRBJ1-4; the D gene is possibly TRBD1 (6 bases). Germline CDR1 SGDLS, CDR2 YYNGEE. The CDR3 covers 14 residues. V lost 6 bases to trimming and J lost 6 bases, with 15 bases between them. The CDR3 DNA sequence: TGTGCCAGCAAGAGGGGCAGGGGAGATGAAAAACTGTTTTTT. Protein product: CASKRGRGDEKLFF. Full variable domain (outside the CDR3, taken from reference TRBV9 and TRBJ1-4): DSGVTQTPKHLITATGQRVTLRCSPRSGDLSVYWYQQSLDQGLQFLIQYYNGEERAKGNILERFSAQQFPDLHSELNLSSLELGDSALYFCASKRGRGDEKLFFGSGTQLSVL.

The chain employs TRBV5-1 and TRBJ2-5; D unclear. From germline, CDR1 is SGHRS and CDR2 YFSETQ. Trimming removed 0 bases at V and 2 bases at J, with 8 bases between. CDR3 length: 14 residues. The CDR3 is CASSLDRGQETQYF. In DNA form, the CDR3 reads TGCGCCAGCAGCTTGGACAGAGGACAAGAGACCCAGTACTTC. The whole variable domain, remainder taken from reference TRBV5-1 and TRBJ2-5, is KAGVTQTPRYLIKTRGQQVTLSCSPISGHRSVSWYQQTPGQGLQFLFEYFSETQRNKGNFPGRFSGRQFSNSRSEMNVSTLELGDSALYLCASSLDRGQETQYFGPGTRLLVL.

The chain joins TRBV5-4 to TRBJ2-7, with TRBD2 matching 11 bases. Germline V gene sequence: CDR1 SGHNT, CDR2 YYREEE (reference sequence). The CDR3 covers 16 residues. V dropped 3 bases and J dropped 3; count of bases not matched to a gene: 8. Here the CDR3 reads CASSSHTSGSLYEQYF. CDR3 coding DNA: TGTGCCAGCAGCTCGCATACTAGCGGGAGTCTCTACGAGCAGTACTTC.

This chain connects TRBV19 to TRBJ2-7; no firm D call. V lost 3 bases to trimming and J lost 0 bases, with 9 bases between them. The CDR3 is made up of 14 amino acids. Germline CDR1 LNHDA, CDR2 SQIVND (reference sequence). For the CDR3, the DNA is TGTGCCAGTAGTATTCTTGGGTACTCCTACGAGCAGTACTTC. Its translation is CASSILGYSYEQYF.

This clone was counted once. The J gene is TRBJ2-1, the V gene TRBV4-2; 12 nucleotides agree with TRBD2. The trim removed 1 base at V and 4 bases at J, leaving 17 bases unmatched. CDR3 length equals 21 residues. Germline V gene sequence: CDR1 LGHNA, CDR2 YNFKEQ. The CDR3 protein is CASSQVTRASGRALVYNEQFF. The DNA for the CDR3 is TGTGCCAGCAGCCAAGTAACCCGGGCTAGCGGGAGGGCCCTCGTTTACAATGAGCAGTTCTTC.